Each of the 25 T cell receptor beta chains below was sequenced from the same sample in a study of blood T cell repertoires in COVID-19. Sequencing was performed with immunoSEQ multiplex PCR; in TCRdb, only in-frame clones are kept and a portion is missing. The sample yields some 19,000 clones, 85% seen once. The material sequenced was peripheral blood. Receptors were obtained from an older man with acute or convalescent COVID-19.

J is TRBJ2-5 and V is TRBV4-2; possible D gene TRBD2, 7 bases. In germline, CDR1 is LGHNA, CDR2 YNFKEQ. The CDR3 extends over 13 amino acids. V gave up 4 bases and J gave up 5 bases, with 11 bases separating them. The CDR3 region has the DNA TGTGCCAGCAGCCGGGGGGGCGGTGAGACCCAGTACTTC. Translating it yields CASSRGGGETQYF.

The CDR3 protein is CASSVDFAGELFF. CDR3 bases: TGTGCCAGCAGCGTAGATTTCGCCGGGGAGCTGTTTTTT. This chain joins TRBV9 and TRBJ2-2; D is unresolved. With 0 bases removed from V and 6 bases from J, the gap between germline ends came to 6 bases. The CDR3 runs to 13 residues. Germline CDR1 is SGDLS and CDR2 is YYNGEE.

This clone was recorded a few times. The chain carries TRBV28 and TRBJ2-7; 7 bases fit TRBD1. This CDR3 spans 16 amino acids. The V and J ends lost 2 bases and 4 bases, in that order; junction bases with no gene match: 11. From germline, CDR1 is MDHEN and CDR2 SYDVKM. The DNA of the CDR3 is TGTGCCAGCAGTTTACTCCTTAGGACAGGCAAATACGAGCAGTACTTC. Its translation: CASSLLLRTGKYEQYF.

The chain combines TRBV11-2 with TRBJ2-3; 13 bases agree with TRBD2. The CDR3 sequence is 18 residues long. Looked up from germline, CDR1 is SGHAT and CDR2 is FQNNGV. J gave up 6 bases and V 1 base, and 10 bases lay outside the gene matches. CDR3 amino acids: CASSLVYTSGGAVDTQYF. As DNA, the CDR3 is TGTGCCAGCAGCTTAGTCTATACTAGCGGGGGGGCCGTGGATACGCAGTATTTT.

This CDR3 reads CASSQDRQGGINEQFF. CDR3 in DNA: TGCGCCAGCAGCCAAGATCGACAGGGAGGTATCAATGAGCAGTTCTTC. The genes are TRBV4-1 and TRBJ2-1; D perhaps matches TRBD1 (7 bases). The CDR3 sequence is 16 residues long. The germline V gene encodes CDR1 MGHRA and CDR2 YSYEKL. Trimming took off 0 bases at V and 6 bases at J, with 15 bases between the two ends.

The CDR3 DNA reads as TGTGCCAGCAGTTTGCGGGGGGGACAATTAAGCTCTGGAAACACCATATATTTT. Translating gives CASSLRGGQLSSGNTIYF. The chain uses TRBV27 and TRBJ1-3; TRBD1 is a possible D gene (6 bases). Germline CDR1 and CDR2: MNHEY and SMNVEV (reference sequence). Trimming shortened V by 3 bases and J by 0 bases, and 18 bases separated the two germline ends. The CDR3 covers 18 residues.

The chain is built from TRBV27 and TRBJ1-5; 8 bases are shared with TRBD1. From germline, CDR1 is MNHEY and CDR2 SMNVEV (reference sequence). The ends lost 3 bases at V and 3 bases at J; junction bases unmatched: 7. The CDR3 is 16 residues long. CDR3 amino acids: CASSFTGGGNNQPQHF. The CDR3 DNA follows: TGTGCCAGCAGTTTTACAGGGGGGGGGAACAATCAGCCCCAGCATTTT.

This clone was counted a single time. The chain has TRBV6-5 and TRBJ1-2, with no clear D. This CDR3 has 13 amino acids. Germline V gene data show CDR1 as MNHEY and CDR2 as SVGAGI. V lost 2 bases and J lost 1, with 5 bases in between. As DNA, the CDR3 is TGTGCCAGCAGTTACGGAGTTAACTATGGCTACACCTTC. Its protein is CASSYGVNYGYTF.

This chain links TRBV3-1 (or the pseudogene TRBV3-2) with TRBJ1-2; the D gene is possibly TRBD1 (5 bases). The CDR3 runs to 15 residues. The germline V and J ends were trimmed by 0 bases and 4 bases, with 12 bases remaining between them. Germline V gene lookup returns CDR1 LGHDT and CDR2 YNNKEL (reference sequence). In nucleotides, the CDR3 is TGTGCCAGCAGCCAAGATGTGTCAGGGCTCTATGGCTACACCTTC. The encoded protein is CASSQDVSGLYGYTF.

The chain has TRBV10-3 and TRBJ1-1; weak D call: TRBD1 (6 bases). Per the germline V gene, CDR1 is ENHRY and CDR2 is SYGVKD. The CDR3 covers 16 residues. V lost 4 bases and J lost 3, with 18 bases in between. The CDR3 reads CAISADPQGRYTEAFF. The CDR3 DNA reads TGTGCCATCAGTGCCGACCCTCAGGGGCGATACACTGAAGCTTTCTTT.

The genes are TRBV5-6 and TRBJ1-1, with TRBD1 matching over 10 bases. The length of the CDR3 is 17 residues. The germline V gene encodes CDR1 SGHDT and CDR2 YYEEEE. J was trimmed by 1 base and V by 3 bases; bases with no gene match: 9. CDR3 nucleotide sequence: TGTGCCAGCAGCTCACTGGGGACAGGGGTAGGGAACACTGAAGCTTTCTTT. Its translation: CASSSLGTGVGNTEAFF.

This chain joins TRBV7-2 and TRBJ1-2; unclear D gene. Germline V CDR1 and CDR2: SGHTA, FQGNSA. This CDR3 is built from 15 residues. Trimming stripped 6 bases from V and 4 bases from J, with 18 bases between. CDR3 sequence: CASSQTRAIVYGYTF. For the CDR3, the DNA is TGTGCCAGCAGTCAAACGCGCGCTATCGTCTATGGCTACACCTTC.

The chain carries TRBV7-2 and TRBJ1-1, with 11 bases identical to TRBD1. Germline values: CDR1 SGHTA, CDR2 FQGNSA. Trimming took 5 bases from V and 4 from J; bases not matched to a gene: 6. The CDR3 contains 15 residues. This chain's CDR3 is CASSPGQGARTEAFF. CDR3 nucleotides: TGTGCCAGCAGCCCTGGACAGGGGGCGCGCACTGAAGCTTTCTTT.

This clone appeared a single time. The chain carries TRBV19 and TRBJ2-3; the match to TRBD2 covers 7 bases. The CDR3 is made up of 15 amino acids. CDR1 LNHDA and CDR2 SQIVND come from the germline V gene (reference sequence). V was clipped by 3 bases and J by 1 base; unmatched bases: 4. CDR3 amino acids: CASSMSRGGTDTQYF. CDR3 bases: TGTGCCAGTAGTATGAGTCGGGGGGGCACAGATACGCAGTATTTT.

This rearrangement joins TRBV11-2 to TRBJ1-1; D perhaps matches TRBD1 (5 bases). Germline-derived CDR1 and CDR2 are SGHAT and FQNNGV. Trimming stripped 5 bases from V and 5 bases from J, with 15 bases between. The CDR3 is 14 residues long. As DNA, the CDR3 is TGTGCCAGCAGCATCAGGGTCGCTGGGACTGAAGCTTTCTTT. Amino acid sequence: CASSIRVAGTEAFF.

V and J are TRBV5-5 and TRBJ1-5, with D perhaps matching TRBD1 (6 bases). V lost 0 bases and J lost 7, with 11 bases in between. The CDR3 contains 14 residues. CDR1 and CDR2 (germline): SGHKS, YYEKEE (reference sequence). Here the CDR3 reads CASSLGPGDQPQHF. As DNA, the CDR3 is TGTGCCAGCAGCTTGGGTCCAGGGGACCAGCCCCAGCATTTT. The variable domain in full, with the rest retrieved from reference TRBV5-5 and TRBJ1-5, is DAGVTQSPTHLIKTRGQQVTLRCSPISGHKSVSWYQQVLGQGPQFIFQYYEKEERGRGNFPDRFSARQFPNYSSELNVNALLLGDSALYLCASSLGPGDQPQHFGDGTRLSIL.

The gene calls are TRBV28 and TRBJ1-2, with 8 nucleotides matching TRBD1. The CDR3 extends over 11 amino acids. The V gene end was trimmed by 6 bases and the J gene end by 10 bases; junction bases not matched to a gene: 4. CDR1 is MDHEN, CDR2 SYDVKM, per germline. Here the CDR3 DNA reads TGTGCCAGCAGCTACAGGGGGATCTACACCTTC. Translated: CASSYRGIYTF.

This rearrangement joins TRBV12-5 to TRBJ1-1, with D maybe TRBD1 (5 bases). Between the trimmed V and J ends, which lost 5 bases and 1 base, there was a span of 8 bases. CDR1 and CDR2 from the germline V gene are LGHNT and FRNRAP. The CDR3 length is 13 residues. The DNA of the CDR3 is TGTGCTAGTGGTATAACAGGGAACACTGAAGCTTTCTTT. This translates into CASGITGNTEAFF.

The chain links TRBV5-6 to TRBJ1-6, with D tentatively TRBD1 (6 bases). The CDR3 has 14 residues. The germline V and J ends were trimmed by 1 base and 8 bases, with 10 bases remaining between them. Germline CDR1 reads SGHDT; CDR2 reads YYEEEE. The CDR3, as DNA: TGTGCCAGCAGCTTGCCATCAGGGGATTCACCCCTCCACTTT. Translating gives CASSLPSGDSPLHF.

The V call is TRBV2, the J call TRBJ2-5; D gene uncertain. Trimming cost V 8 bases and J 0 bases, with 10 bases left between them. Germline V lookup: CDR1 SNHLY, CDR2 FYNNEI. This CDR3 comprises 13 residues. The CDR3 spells CASASMDQETQYF. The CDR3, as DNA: TGTGCCAGCGCGTCAATGGACCAAGAGACCCAGTACTTC.

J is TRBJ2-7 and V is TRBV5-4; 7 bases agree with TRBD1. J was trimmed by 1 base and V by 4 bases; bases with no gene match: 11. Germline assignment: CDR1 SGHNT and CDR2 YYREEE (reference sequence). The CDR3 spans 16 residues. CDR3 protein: CASSPARQGSSYEQYF. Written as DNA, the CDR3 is TGTGCCAGCAGCCCGGCACGACAGGGTAGTTCCTACGAGCAGTACTTC.

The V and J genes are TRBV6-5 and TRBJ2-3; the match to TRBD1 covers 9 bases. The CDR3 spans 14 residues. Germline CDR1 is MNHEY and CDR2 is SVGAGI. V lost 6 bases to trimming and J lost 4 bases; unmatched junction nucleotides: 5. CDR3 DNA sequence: TGTGCCAGCAGAGTACAGGGGGCGGCAGATACGCAGTATTTT. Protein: CASRVQGAADTQYF.

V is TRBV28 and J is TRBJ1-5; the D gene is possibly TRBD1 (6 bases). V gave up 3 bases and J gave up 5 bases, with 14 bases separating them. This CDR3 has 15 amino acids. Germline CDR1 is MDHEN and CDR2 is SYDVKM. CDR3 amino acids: CASSFSQGDHQPQHF. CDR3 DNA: TGTGCCAGCAGTTTCTCACAGGGAGACCATCAGCCCCAGCATTTT.

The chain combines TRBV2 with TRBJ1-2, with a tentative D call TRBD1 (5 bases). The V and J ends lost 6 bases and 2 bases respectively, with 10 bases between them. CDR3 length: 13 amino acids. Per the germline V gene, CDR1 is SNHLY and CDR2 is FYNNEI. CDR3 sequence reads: CASSTTANYGYTF. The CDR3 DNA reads TGTGCCAGCAGCACGACAGCAAACTATGGCTACACCTTC. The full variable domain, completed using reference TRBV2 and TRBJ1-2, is EPEVTQTPSHQVTQMGQEVILRCVPISNHLYFYWYRQILGQKVEFLVSFYNNEISEKSEIFDDQFSVERPDGSNFTLKIRSTKLEDSAMYFCASSTTANYGYTFGSGTRLTVV.

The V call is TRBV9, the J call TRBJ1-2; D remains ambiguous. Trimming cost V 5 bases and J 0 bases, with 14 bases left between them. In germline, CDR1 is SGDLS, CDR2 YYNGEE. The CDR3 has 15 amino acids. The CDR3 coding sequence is TGTGCCAGCAGTCGGACTCCGGGATCTAACTATGGCTACACCTTC. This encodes CASSRTPGSNYGYTF.